A single T cell receptor (beta chain) is shown here with its context. The antigen is unknown. This entry is derived from a study of PD-1 blockade in classical Hodgkin lymphoma. The study, taken as a whole, reports: Repertoire differences lack defined causes, possibly disease activity or prior therapy. Excluded were patients who started nivolumab under 1 year after ASCT, a group that had lower diversity.

Each patient's relapse followed autologous stem cell transplantation, and brentuximab vedotin exposure varied. Here immunoSEQ multiplex PCR was the method, and the copy in TCRdb shows in-frame clones only, minus some. Of over 80,000 clones listed, roughly 90% were seen once; the top ten hold about 2.5%. The V gene's germline CDR1 is LGHNA and CDR2 YNFKEQ. V lost 1 base and J lost 4; bases outside the gene matches: 4. The CDR3 runs to 14 residues. The V and J genes are TRBV4-2 and TRBJ2-7, with 7 bases lining up with TRBD2. This clonotype was sampled from a human donor with classical Hodgkin lymphoma. Sequencing was performed on peripheral blood mononuclear cells (PBMCs), taken at baseline. The DNA of the CDR3 is TGTGCCAGCAGCCAAGGAGCGGGGCAATACGAGCAGTACTTC. Its translation: CASSQGAGQYEQYF.